This is a list of T cell receptor beta chains from one sample in a study of blood T cell repertoires in COVID-19. Sequenced by immunoSEQ multiplex PCR; TCRdb stores in-frame clones only, minus some. This table has around 150,000 clones, roughly 79% appearing once. Sequenced input: peripheral blood. These receptors all come from a man aged 45-65 years with active or convalescent COVID-19. Both conserved end residues are part of each CDR3. The D gene is left open where the match is weak. Not every row has a clone size; where given, it reads once, few, many or a size class.

j_gene: TRBJ1-6
d_gene: .
v_gene: TRBV28
abundance: .
CDR3aa: CASNALAGNYNSPLHF
CDR3nt: TGTGCCAGCAACGCCCTCGCAGGGAACTATAATTCACCCCTCCACTTT

j_gene: TRBJ2-5
d_gene: TRBD1
v_gene: TRBV6-1
abundance: once
CDR3aa: CASSEWPQGARETQYF
CDR3nt: TGTGCCAGCAGTGAATGGCCCCAGGGGGCGCGGGAGACCCAGTACTTC

j_gene: TRBJ2-7
d_gene: .
v_gene: TRBV6-5
abundance: .
CDR3aa: CASSYGPYEQYF
CDR3nt: TGTGCCAGCAGTTACGGGCCTTACGAGCAGTACTTC

j_gene: TRBJ1-2
d_gene: TRBD1
v_gene: TRBV6-6
abundance: few
CDR3aa: CASSRGTGGEYTF
CDR3nt: TGTGCCAGCAGTCGAGGGACAGGGGGCGAGTACACCTTC

j_gene: TRBJ1-1
d_gene: .
v_gene: TRBV10-3
abundance: .
CDR3aa: CAISESEWGGANTEAFF
CDR3nt: TGTGCCATCAGTGAGTCCGAGTGGGGGGGGGCGAACACTGAAGCTTTCTTT

j_gene: TRBJ2-7
d_gene: TRBD2
v_gene: TRBV11-2
abundance: .
CDR3aa: CASSSLRLAALTHEQYF
CDR3nt: TGTGCCAGCAGCTCTTTGAGACTAGCGGCCCTAACCCACGAGCAGTACTTC

j_gene: TRBJ2-7
d_gene: TRBD2
v_gene: TRBV2
abundance: .
CDR3aa: CASSGPGLAGVYEQYF
CDR3nt: TGTGCCAGCAGTGGCCCGGGACTAGCGGGAGTTTACGAGCAGTACTTC

j_gene: TRBJ2-7
d_gene: .
v_gene: TRBV28
abundance: .
CDR3aa: CASSDFSSYEQYF
CDR3nt: TGTGCCAGCAGCGACTTTAGCTCCTACGAGCAGTACTTC

j_gene: TRBJ2-5
d_gene: TRBD2
v_gene: TRBV28
abundance: .
CDR3aa: CASSLASGTMETQYF
CDR3nt: TGTGCCAGCAGTTTAGCTAGCGGGACGATGGAGACCCAGTACTTC

j_gene: TRBJ2-3
d_gene: .
v_gene: TRBV19
abundance: .
CDR3aa: CASSIRGARDTQYF
CDR3nt: TGTGCCAGTAGTATACGGGGGGCCAGGGATACGCAGTATTTT

j_gene: TRBJ1-4
d_gene: .
v_gene: TRBV7-2
abundance: .
CDR3aa: CASSLPQGLLGATNEKLFF
CDR3nt: TGTGCCAGCAGCTTACCACAGGGTCTACTAGGGGCAACTAATGAAAAACTGTTTTTT

j_gene: TRBJ1-5
d_gene: .
v_gene: TRBV10-3
abundance: .
CDR3aa: CAITGGTGQPQHF
CDR3nt: TGTGCCATCACGGGGGGGACTGGCCAGCCCCAGCATTTT

j_gene: TRBJ2-3
d_gene: TRBD2
v_gene: TRBV3-1/TRBV3-2
abundance: .
CDR3aa: CASSQDVEGVAGEVGTQYF
CDR3nt: TGTGCCAGCAGCCAAGATGTAGAAGGGGTAGCGGGAGAAGTAGGTACGCAGTATTTT

j_gene: TRBJ2-7
d_gene: .
v_gene: TRBV10-3
abundance: few
CDR3aa: CAISESGRGYEQYF
CDR3nt: TGTGCCATCAGTGAGTCAGGCAGGGGCTACGAGCAGTACTTC

j_gene: TRBJ1-2
d_gene: .
v_gene: TRBV7-3
abundance: once
CDR3aa: CASSLKQVYGYTF
CDR3nt: TGTGCCAGCAGCCTAAAACAGGTTTATGGCTACACCTTC

j_gene: TRBJ2-3
d_gene: TRBD2
v_gene: TRBV11-2
abundance: .
CDR3aa: CASSSGLAGAVGDTQYF
CDR3nt: TGTGCCAGCAGCTCGGGACTAGCGGGAGCGGTGGGGGATACGCAGTATTTT

j_gene: TRBJ1-1
d_gene: TRBD1
v_gene: TRBV14
abundance: .
CDR3aa: CASSLTGGTEAFF
CDR3nt: TGTGCCAGCAGCCTTACAGGGGGCACTGAAGCTTTCTTT

j_gene: TRBJ2-5
d_gene: .
v_gene: TRBV3-1/TRBV3-2
abundance: .
CDR3aa: CASSQAEETQYF
CDR3nt: TGTGCCAGCAGCCAAGCGGAAGAGACCCAGTACTTC

j_gene: TRBJ2-1
d_gene: TRBD2
v_gene: TRBV6-5
abundance: few
CDR3aa: CASSPGTSGRREQFF
CDR3nt: TGTGCCAGCAGTCCGGGGACTAGCGGGAGACGAGAGCAGTTCTTC

j_gene: TRBJ1-5
d_gene: .
v_gene: TRBV28
abundance: .
CDR3aa: CASSLQGKGNQPQHF
CDR3nt: TGTGCCAGCAGTTTGCAGGGGAAAGGCAATCAGCCCCAGCATTTT

j_gene: TRBJ1-6
d_gene: .
v_gene: TRBV5-1
abundance: few
CDR3aa: CASSLGGSGSLHF
CDR3nt: TGCGCCAGCAGCTTGGGAGGATCTGGGTCCCTCCACTTT

j_gene: TRBJ2-2
d_gene: TRBD1
v_gene: TRBV5-4
abundance: .
CDR3aa: CASSPPDRDTGELFF
CDR3nt: TGTGCCAGCAGCCCCCCGGACAGGGACACCGGGGAGCTGTTTTTT

j_gene: TRBJ2-2
d_gene: .
v_gene: TRBV27
abundance: .
CDR3aa: CASSTRQVGAELFF
CDR3nt: TGTGCCAGCAGTACCCGGCAGGTTGGCGCCGAGCTGTTTTTT

j_gene: TRBJ2-1
d_gene: TRBD2
v_gene: TRBV5-1
abundance: .
CDR3aa: CASSLGTSGSHEQFF
CDR3nt: TGCGCCAGCAGCTTGGGGACTAGCGGGAGTCATGAGCAGTTCTTC

j_gene: TRBJ2-7
d_gene: .
v_gene: TRBV9
abundance: once
CDR3aa: CASSGGDSYEQYF
CDR3nt: TGTGCCAGCAGCGGGGGGGACTCCTACGAGCAGTACTTC

j_gene: TRBJ2-7
d_gene: .
v_gene: TRBV12-3/TRBV12-4
abundance: few
CDR3aa: CASTIGSYEQYF
CDR3nt: TGTGCCAGCACAATCGGGTCCTACGAGCAGTACTTC

j_gene: TRBJ2-1
d_gene: TRBD2
v_gene: TRBV27
abundance: .
CDR3aa: CASIPRWEGRNEQFF
CDR3nt: TGTGCCAGCATCCCCAGGTGGGAGGGCCGCAATGAGCAGTTCTTC

j_gene: TRBJ2-2
d_gene: .
v_gene: TRBV7-3
abundance: .
CDR3aa: CASSYTYTGELFF
CDR3nt: TGTGCCAGCAGCTACACGTACACCGGGGAGCTGTTTTTT

j_gene: TRBJ2-1
d_gene: .
v_gene: TRBV20-1
abundance: .
CDR3aa: CSARRGNEQFF
CDR3nt: TGCAGTGCTAGGAGGGGGAATGAGCAGTTCTTC

j_gene: TRBJ1-5
d_gene: .
v_gene: TRBV27
abundance: .
CDR3aa: CASSLSGTSLNQPQHF
CDR3nt: TGTGCCAGCAGTTTATCCGGGACATCTCTTAATCAGCCCCAGCATTTT

j_gene: TRBJ1-5
d_gene: TRBD1
v_gene: TRBV7-8
abundance: .
CDR3aa: CASTDRVSNQPQHF
CDR3nt: TGTGCCAGCACGGACAGGGTTAGCAATCAGCCCCAGCATTTT

j_gene: TRBJ2-2
d_gene: TRBD2
v_gene: TRBV13
abundance: .
CDR3aa: CASSLAGETGELFF
CDR3nt: TGTGCCAGCAGCCTAGCGGGAGAGACCGGGGAGCTGTTTTTT

j_gene: TRBJ1-3
d_gene: .
v_gene: TRBV14
abundance: .
CDR3aa: CASSLGQGNTIYF
CDR3nt: TGTGCCAGCAGCCTCGGACAGGGAAACACCATATATTTT

j_gene: TRBJ2-1
d_gene: TRBD1
v_gene: TRBV5-6
abundance: .
CDR3aa: CASSFGTAISYNEQFF
CDR3nt: TGTGCCAGCAGCTTTGGGACAGCGATCTCCTACAATGAGCAGTTCTTC

j_gene: TRBJ1-2
d_gene: .
v_gene: TRBV27
abundance: .
CDR3aa: CASSFAAGVPFGDGYTF
CDR3nt: TGTGCCAGCAGTTTTGCGGCAGGGGTACCCTTTGGGGATGGCTACACCTTC

j_gene: TRBJ2-3
d_gene: .
v_gene: TRBV7-3
abundance: .
CDR3aa: CASSFLPGGTDTQYF
CDR3nt: TGTGCCAGCAGCTTCCTGCCGGGGGGCACAGATACGCAGTATTTT

j_gene: TRBJ2-7
d_gene: .
v_gene: TRBV4-2
abundance: .
CDR3aa: CASSQMGASWEQYF
CDR3nt: TGTGCCAGCAGCCAAATGGGGGCTAGCTGGGAGCAGTACTTC

j_gene: TRBJ2-7
d_gene: .
v_gene: TRBV28
abundance: few
CDR3aa: CASSVGLPYEQYF
CDR3nt: TGTGCCAGCAGTGTGGGCCTACCGTACGAGCAGTACTTC

j_gene: TRBJ1-5
d_gene: TRBD1
v_gene: TRBV28
abundance: .
CDR3aa: CASSTGQAYQPQHF
CDR3nt: TGTGCCAGCAGCACGGGACAGGCCTATCAGCCCCAGCATTTT

j_gene: TRBJ2-7
d_gene: .
v_gene: TRBV28
abundance: .
CDR3aa: CASSLPTGIHEQYF
CDR3nt: TGTGCCAGCAGTTTGCCCACAGGCATCCACGAGCAGTACTTC

j_gene: TRBJ2-1
d_gene: TRBD2
v_gene: TRBV7-6
abundance: .
CDR3aa: CASSSGLAVYNEQFF
CDR3nt: TGTGCCAGCAGCTCCGGACTAGCGGTATACAATGAGCAGTTCTTC

j_gene: TRBJ2-3
d_gene: TRBD2
v_gene: TRBV7-3
abundance: .
CDR3aa: CASSPTLAGEADTQYF
CDR3nt: TGTGCCAGCAGCCCAACACTAGCGGGAGAGGCAGATACGCAGTATTTT

j_gene: TRBJ2-7
d_gene: TRBD1
v_gene: TRBV5-1
abundance: once
CDR3aa: CASSLGTGYDEQYF
CDR3nt: TGCGCCAGCAGCTTGGGGACAGGATACGACGAGCAGTACTTC

j_gene: TRBJ2-1
d_gene: TRBD2
v_gene: TRBV3-1/TRBV3-2
abundance: .
CDR3aa: CASSPRLAGGEQFF
CDR3nt: TGTGCCAGCAGCCCTCGACTAGCGGGAGGGGAGCAGTTCTTC

j_gene: TRBJ1-2
d_gene: .
v_gene: TRBV7-9
abundance: .
CDR3aa: CASSPALNYGYTF
CDR3nt: TGTGCCAGCAGCCCCGCGCTTAACTATGGCTACACCTTC

j_gene: TRBJ2-5
d_gene: TRBD2
v_gene: TRBV20-1
abundance: .
CDR3aa: CSASAGLAGEETQYF
CDR3nt: TGCAGTGCTAGTGCTGGGCTAGCGGGGGAAGAGACCCAGTACTTC

j_gene: TRBJ1-6
d_gene: .
v_gene: TRBV3-1/TRBV3-2
abundance: few
CDR3aa: CASRPPGGDNSPLHF
CDR3nt: TGTGCCAGCAGACCCCCCGGGGGGGATAATTCACCCCTCCACTTT

j_gene: TRBJ2-6
d_gene: .
v_gene: TRBV2
abundance: .
CDR3aa: CASSIGGAGGANVLTF
CDR3nt: TGTGCCAGCAGTATAGGGGGGGCTGGTGGGGCCAACGTCCTGACTTTC

j_gene: TRBJ1-3
d_gene: .
v_gene: TRBV5-1
abundance: .
CDR3aa: CASSLAGISGNTIYF
CDR3nt: TGCGCCAGCAGCTTGGCAGGGATCTCTGGAAACACCATATATTTT

j_gene: TRBJ2-5
d_gene: TRBD2
v_gene: TRBV15
abundance: .
CDR3aa: CATSEPGLAGVGETQYF
CDR3nt: TGTGCCACCAGCGAGCCGGGACTAGCGGGAGTAGGAGAGACCCAGTACTTC

j_gene: TRBJ2-1
d_gene: .
v_gene: TRBV28
abundance: once
CDR3aa: CASSSPRGSPSYNEQFF
CDR3nt: TGTGCCAGCAGTTCCCCCCGTGGGAGCCCCTCCTACAATGAGCAGTTCTTC

j_gene: TRBJ2-7
d_gene: .
v_gene: TRBV19
abundance: once
CDR3aa: CASSILDRGDEQYF
CDR3nt: TGTGCCAGTAGTATCCTCGACAGAGGTGACGAGCAGTACTTC

j_gene: TRBJ2-1
d_gene: TRBD2
v_gene: TRBV6-5
abundance: .
CDR3aa: CAAQLAGGGNEQFF
CDR3nt: TGTGCCGCTCAGCTAGCGGGAGGAGGCAATGAGCAGTTCTTC